This TCR beta chain was identified in a study of cytomegalovirus exposure and HLA in healthy donors. Study findings and constraints: Associated with cytomegalovirus, according to the listing, were 150 to 200 TCR beta chains.

On this clone: Antigen unknown.

The assay was immunoSEQ multiplex PCR, and TCRdb's table has in-frame clones only and misses some. The data hold tens of thousands of clones, with approximately 90% observed a single time. Per the germline V gene, CDR1 is KGHSH and CDR2 is LQKENI. This CDR3 has 15 residues. V lost 5 bases to trimming and J lost 3 bases; unmatched junction nucleotides: 5. The rearrangement joins TRBV18 to TRBJ1-4, with 8 bases matching TRBD1. The sequenced sample consisted of PBMCs. The clonotype originates from a young woman in good health and CMV-seropositive. The CDR3 region is CASSAPGQANEKLFF. DNA for the CDR3: TGTGCCAGCTCAGCGCCGGGACAGGCTAATGAAAAACTGTTTTTT. Full variable domain (outside the CDR3, taken from reference TRBV18 and TRBJ1-4): NAGVMQNPRHLVRRRGQEARLRCSPMKGHSHVYWYRQLPEEGLKFMVYLQKENIIDESGMPKERFSAEFPKEGPSILRIQQVVRGDSAAYFCASSAPGQANEKLFFGSGTQLSVL.